This entry lists 25 T cell receptor beta chains sequenced from one sample in a study of tumor-infiltrating lymphocytes in primary liver carcinoma. TCR beta cDNA was reverse-transcribed from 400 to 500 ng of total RNA. The reaction used a constant-region primer and ProtoScript II reverse transcriptase. Slightly modified ARM-PCR, run as three nested multiplex PCR rounds, produced the TCR beta libraries. PCR rounds one and two used TRBV1-TRBV30 forward primers with a C-beta reverse primer for 10 cycles each. TCRdb independently ran MiXCR on the multiplex PCR reads; one entry per CDR3 protein. The sample shows approximately 110,000 distinct CDR3 sequences, around 60% of them seen only once. DNA and RNA were both co-extracted from around 20-30 mg of bulk tissue that had not been sorted. The specimen was liver tumor tissue from sampling region 1. Subset specified: tumor region T1, superior pole. The receptors come from a woman aged 55-75 years with primary liver carcinoma and hepatitis B virus infection.

The chain is built from TRBV29-1 and TRBJ2-2; D not certain. Germline CDR1 reads SQVTM; CDR2 reads ANQGSEA. The ends were cut back, 7 bases at V and 0 bases at J, with 12 bases in the middle. The CDR3 runs 14 residues. The CDR3, as DNA: TGCAGCGCGACGGAGCGTGCGAACACCGGGGAGCTGTTTTTT. Translating gives CSATERANTGELFF.

This clonotype was recorded only once. A much larger clone lies one base from this, so it may be a read error. V and J are TRBV29-1 and TRBJ2-2; the D gene is possibly TRBD1 (5 bases). This CDR3 has 14 residues. Germline CDR1 is SQVTM and CDR2 is ANQGSEA. The chain's CDR3 is CSLDPREGTGELFF. Written as DNA, the CDR3 is TGCAGCCTTGATCCCAGGGAAGGCACCGGGGAGCTGTTTTTT.

This clonotype was found a few times. A much larger clone differs by one base, so this may be a read error. The chain is built from TRBV6-1 and TRBJ2-5, with 11 bases aligning to TRBD2. This CDR3 contains 13 residues. Germline lookup yields CDR1 MNHNS and CDR2 SASEGT. This CDR3 reads CTSSGLAGETQYF. The CDR3 bases are TGTACCAGCAGTGGACTAGCGGGAGAGACCCAGTACTTC.

Concerning this clonotype itself: The CDR3 carries no conserved terminal phenylalanine or tryptophan, so it likely arises from a read error. This chain connects TRBV11-1 to TRBJ2-7; the D gene is possibly TRBD2 (6 bases). The length of the CDR3 is 15 residues. Per the germline V gene, CDR1 is SGHAT and CDR2 is FQDESV (reference sequence). The CDR3 bases are TGTGCCAGCAGTTTAGCGGCAGGGAGCACCTACGAGCAGTACATC. Protein product: CASSLAAGSTYEQYI.

As for this clonotype: It is likely a read error, because the conserved phenylalanine at the end of the CDR3 is missing. The rearrangement uses TRBV12-3 or TRBV12-4 and TRBJ2-7; 8 bases line up with TRBD1. V trimming: 3 bases; J trimming: 2 bases; junction bases outside the gene matches: 6. The CDR3 runs 15 residues. The CDR3 region has the DNA TGTGCCAGCAGTTTTGGACAGGGCATCCCCTACGAGCAGTACCTA. Translating gives CASSFGQGIPYEQYL.

This clonotype appeared many times. The chain has TRBV12-5 and TRBJ2-3, with a weak D call TRBD2 (6 bases). V was clipped by 1 base and J by 8 bases, with 13 bases between them. In germline, CDR1 is LGHNT, CDR2 FRNRAP. The CDR3 has 14 amino acids. CDR3 protein: CASGLEGTLSTQYF. The DNA for the CDR3 is TGTGCTAGTGGTTTGGAAGGGACTCTGAGTACGCAGTATTTT.

Regarding this clonotype: At one end the junction does not follow the germline gene, possibly because of a read error. The J gene is TRBJ2-7, the V gene TRBV14; 7 positions agree with TRBD2. There are 15 residues in the CDR3. In germline, CDR1 is SGHDN, CDR2 FVKESK. The CDR3 DNA sequence: TGTGCCACCAGCCAAGATTCCAGGGACTACTACGAGCAGTACTTC. The encoded protein is CATSQDSRDYYEQYF.

This chain links TRBV11-3 with TRBJ1-1, with D maybe TRBD1 (5 bases). The CDR3 loop spans 14 amino acids. Germline V CDR1 and CDR2: SGHNT, YENEEA. This CDR3 reads CVISRDGLNTEAFF. CDR3 nucleotide sequence: TGTGTCATCAGCCGGGACGGCTTGAACACTGAAGCTTTCTTT.

About this clonotype itself: Germline is not matched at one junction end, which may reflect a read error. This chain connects TRBV5-1 to TRBJ2-6, with 11 bases lining up with TRBD1. CDR1 is SGHRS and CDR2 is YFSETQ in the germline V gene. CDR3 length: 19 residues. CDR3 protein: CANSLGTGGSLSGANVLTF. In DNA, the CDR3 is TGCGCCAACAGCTTGGGGACAGGGGGTTCTCTCTCTGGGGCCAACGTCCTGACTTTC.

This sequence joins TRBV5-4 and TRBJ1-2; D unclear. The CDR3 is 15 amino acids. The V end was cut by 6 bases, the J end by 2 bases, with 17 bases between. Germline assignment: CDR1 SGHNT and CDR2 YYREEE (reference sequence). As DNA, the CDR3 is TGTGCCAGCACCCCCACGGGGTTGGGGAACTATGGCTACACCTTC. It is translated as CASTPTGLGNYGYTF.

Concerning this clonotype itself: One end of the junction varies from germline; a read error may be responsible. The rearrangement links TRBV28 to TRBJ1-4; the D gene is possibly TRBD1 (6 bases). The CDR3 is 13 amino acids. The germline CDR1 and CDR2 sequences are MDHEN and SYDVKM. CDR3 protein: CASSFGTLAKLLF. The CDR3 DNA is TGTGCCAGCAGTTTCGGGACACTTGCAAAACTGCTTTTT.

For this clonotype: Possible read error: a much larger clone is one base away. The chain is built from TRBV6-1 and TRBJ1-2, with D maybe TRBD1 (5 bases). Trimming took off 4 bases at V and 3 bases at J, with 12 bases between the two ends. Germline V gives CDR1 MNHNS, CDR2 SASEGT. The CDR3 has 14 amino acids. CDR3 in DNA: TGTGCCAGCAGTGGAGTAGTAGGGGACTATGGCTACACCTTC. Residues: CASSGVVGDYGYTF.

Details on this clonotype: One junction end disagrees with the germline gene, perhaps due to a read error. The gene calls are TRBV29-1 and TRBJ2-3; TRBD2 agrees at 8 bases. The germline CDR1 and CDR2 sequences are SQVTM and ANQGSEA. There are 12 residues in the CDR3. This CDR3 is CSLTSAADTQYF. Written as DNA, the CDR3 is TGCAGCCTGACTAGCGCCGCAGATACACAGTATTTT.

The CDR3 loop reads CASSLGGAQDIYYGYTF. DNA of the CDR3: TGTGCCAGCAGTTTGGGAGGGGCTCAGGATATCTACTATGGCTACACCTTC. V gene TRBV28 combines with J gene TRBJ1-2, with D possibly matching TRBD1 (5 bases). V dropped 3 bases and J dropped 3 bases, with 20 bases sitting between them. This CDR3 has 17 residues. Germline lookup yields CDR1 MDHEN and CDR2 SYDVKM.

In the case of this clonotype: One end of the junction does not line up with germline, which may come from a read error. The chain is built from TRBV3-1 and TRBJ2-3; D is possibly TRBD2 (6 bases). The germline gives CDR1 LGHDT, CDR2 YNNKEL (reference sequence). The CDR3 loop spans 15 amino acids. The CDR3 sequence is CASSLTGSLGDMQYF. In DNA form, the CDR3 reads TGTGCCAGCAGCCTTACCGGGAGTCTGGGAGATATGCAGTATTTT.

As regards this clonotype: One end of the junction varies from germline; a read error may be responsible. The chain links TRBV11-2 to TRBJ2-1; tentatively, D is TRBD1 or TRBD2 (5 bases each). CDR3 length: 16 amino acids. Looked up from germline, CDR1 is SGHAT and CDR2 is FQNNGV. The DNA of the CDR3 is TGTGCCAGCAACTTTGGACCAGGGAGCTCCTACAATGTGCAGTTCTTC. Translation gives CASNFGPGSSYNVQFF.

This clonotype was picked up many times. This chain connects TRBV29-1 to TRBJ2-5; D might be TRBD2 (6 bases). The CDR3 has 17 amino acids. V dropped 4 bases and J dropped 0 bases, with 21 bases sitting between them. CDR1 SQVTM and CDR2 ANQGSEA come from the germline V gene. CDR3 sequence reads: CSVGGSSDLGDQETQYF. In DNA form, the CDR3 reads TGCAGCGTTGGAGGGTCTAGCGACCTGGGGGACCAAGAGACCCAGTACTTC.

This clonotype appeared many times. The chain links TRBV29-1 to TRBJ2-5; weak D call: TRBD1 (5 bases). CDR3 length: 15 residues. V lost 4 bases and J 2 bases, leaving 17 bases between the germline ends. Germline values: CDR1 SQVTM, CDR2 ANQGSEA. CDR3 in amino acids: CSVVNARGGQETQYF. In DNA form, the CDR3 reads TGCAGCGTTGTAAATGCTAGGGGTGGACAAGAGACCCAGTACTTC.

A word on this clonotype: A much more abundant neighbour one base away suggests this may be a read error. This rearrangement joins TRBV19 to TRBJ2-2; 8 bases align to TRBD2. Germline lookup yields CDR1 LNHDA and CDR2 SQIVND (reference sequence). The CDR3 sequence is 17 residues long. The CDR3 protein is CASSPEGTSLRTGDLFF. CDR3 DNA: TGTGCCAGTAGTCCAGAAGGGACTAGTCTTAGGACCGGGGATCTGTTTTTT.

As regards this clonotype: Given the absence of the conserved phenylalanine or tryptophan at the CDR3 end, a read error is likely. The V and J genes are TRBV11-2 and TRBJ2-5; D gene unclear. The CDR3 consists of 11 residues. CDR1 and CDR2 from the germline V gene are SGHAT and FQNNGV. This CDR3 reads CASSLVETQYS. Written as DNA, the CDR3 is TGCGCCAGCAGCTTGGTGGAGACCCAGTACTCC.

The V call is TRBV2, the J call TRBJ2-7; 12 nucleotides match TRBD2. Losses at the gene ends were 6 bases for V and 8 bases for J; bases not matched to a gene: 8. Germline CDR1 and CDR2: SNHLY and FYNNEI. The CDR3 runs 14 residues. CDR3 residues: CASSPDWTSGKQYF. The CDR3, as DNA: TGTGCCAGCAGCCCTGATTGGACTAGCGGGAAGCAGTACTTC.

This clonotype was found a few times. The J gene is TRBJ2-7, the V gene TRBV18; 9 bases map to TRBD1. The junction had 9 bases not matched to a gene; V was cut back by 3 bases and J by 6 bases. In germline, CDR1 is KGHSH, CDR2 LQKENI. The CDR3 is made up of 15 amino acids. The CDR3 reads CASSPIRDRESEQYF. CDR3 bases: TGTGCCAGCTCACCGATACGGGACAGGGAGAGCGAGCAGTACTTC.

In the case of this clonotype: One end of the junction fails to match germline, which may point to a read error. Here the CDR3 DNA reads TGCCCCAGCAGTAGGGACCATAGCACAGATACGCAGTATTTT. This gives the protein CPSSRDHSTDTQYF. The chain is built from TRBV5-1 and TRBJ2-3, with D perhaps being TRBD1 or TRBD2 (5 bases each). The CDR3 has 14 residues. The V gene's germline CDR1 is SGHRS and CDR2 YFSETQ.

This clonotype was counted a few times. The V call is TRBV18, the J call TRBJ2-5; D uncertain. Trimming removed 3 bases from V and 1 base from J, with 9 bases in between. Germline-derived CDR1 and CDR2 are KGHSH and LQKENI. The CDR3 contains 14 residues. Written as DNA, the CDR3 is TGTGCCAGCTCACCCGGACGCGGCCAAGAGACCCAGTACTTC. Translation: CASSPGRGQETQYF.

This clonotype has at least ten counts. This sequence joins TRBV12-3 or TRBV12-4 and TRBJ2-7; 10 bases align to TRBD2. This CDR3 contains 15 residues. V trimming: 6 bases; J trimming: 1 base; junction bases outside the gene matches: 6. This CDR3 is CASRDSGRLSYEQYF. The CDR3 bases are TGTGCCAGCAGAGATAGCGGGAGGCTTTCCTACGAGCAGTACTTC.